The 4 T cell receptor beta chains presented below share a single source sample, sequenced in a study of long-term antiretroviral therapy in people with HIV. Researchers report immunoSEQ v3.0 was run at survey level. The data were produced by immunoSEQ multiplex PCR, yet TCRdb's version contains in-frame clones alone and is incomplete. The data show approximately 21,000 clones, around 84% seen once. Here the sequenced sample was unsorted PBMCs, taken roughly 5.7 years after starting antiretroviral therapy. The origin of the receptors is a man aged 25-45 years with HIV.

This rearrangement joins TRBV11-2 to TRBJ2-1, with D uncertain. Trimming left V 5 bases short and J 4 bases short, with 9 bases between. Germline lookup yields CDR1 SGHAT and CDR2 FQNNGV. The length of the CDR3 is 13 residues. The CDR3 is CASSERQYNEQFF. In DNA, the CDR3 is TGTGCCAGCAGCGAGCGACAATACAATGAGCAGTTCTTC.

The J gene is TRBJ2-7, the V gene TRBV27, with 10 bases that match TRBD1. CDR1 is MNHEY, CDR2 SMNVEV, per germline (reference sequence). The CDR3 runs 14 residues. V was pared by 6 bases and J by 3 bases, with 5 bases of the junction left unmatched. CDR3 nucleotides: TGTGCCAGCAGCTCCGGGACAGGGGACTACGAGCAGTACTTC. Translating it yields CASSSGTGDYEQYF.

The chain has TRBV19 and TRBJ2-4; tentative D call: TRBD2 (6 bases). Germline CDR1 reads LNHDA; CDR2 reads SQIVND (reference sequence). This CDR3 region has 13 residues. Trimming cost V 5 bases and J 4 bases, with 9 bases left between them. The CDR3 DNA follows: TGTGCCAGTAGTGCGGGGTCAAAAAACATTCAGTACTTC. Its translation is CASSAGSKNIQYF.

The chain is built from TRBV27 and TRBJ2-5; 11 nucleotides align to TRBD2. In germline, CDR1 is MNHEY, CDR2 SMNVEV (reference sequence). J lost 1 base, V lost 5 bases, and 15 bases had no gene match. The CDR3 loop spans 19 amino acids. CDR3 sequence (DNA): TGTGCCAGCAGTACTAGGACCCAGACTAGCGGGGCCCCCCAAGAGACCCAGTACTTC. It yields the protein CASSTRTQTSGAPQETQYF.